Sequencing of this T cell receptor beta chain was carried out in a study of T-cell reconstitution after alpha-beta-depleted transplantation in children (dated by TCRdb to about 2016). Background on the whole study: Using TCR repertoire profiling, the study followed T-cell immune reconstitution in a quantitative way in children after TCRalphabeta/CD19-depleted allogeneic hematopoietic cell transplantation.

Study-level results and caveats: In some patients, high TCRbeta diversity at day 60 was attributed to recipient T cells and intrathymic progenitors that had survived conditioning. Over the following months the frequencies of hyperexpanded clones went down, and after one year T-cell counts and TCRbeta diversity were mostly credited to newly produced T cells. The apparently early recovery of alphabetaT-cell counts about two months after transplant reportedly depended on only several hundred rapidly expanded clones that came from non-depleted graft cells.

The sample's treatment or condition label is to be understood as: allogeneic hematopoietic cell transplantation with graft depleted of TCRalphabeta T cells and CD19 B cells. The transplant recipients were children given TCRalphabeta/CD19-depleted allogeneic hematopoietic cell grafts. Library prep was done by PCR. These reads were obtained on an Illumina HiSeq 2500. Molecular barcoding was employed in the preparation of TCR libraries, with unique molecular identifiers being used to normalize TCRbeta repertoire quantification. In-frame beta chains were kept once TCRdb had trimmed the public reads at Q25 with fastp and called clones with MiXCR. Here each entry gathers all rows of one CDR3 protein and keeps the most common genes and DNA. For this sample there are some 550,000 distinct CDR3 sequences; 23% appear just once. The ten most abundant clones make up around an eighth of the sample. On this clonotype itself: What antigen it recognizes has not been identified. One base away there is no much larger clone; base qualities are not given.

The TCR comes from a boy younger than two who had a stem cell transplant for acute myeloid leukemia, so the T cells may come from the graft donor. This specimen was PBMCs, mostly from graft donor cells, taken 360 days after TCRalphabeta/CD19-depleted stem cell transplant.

The nucleotides are TGCAGTGCTAGGGAGGACGCGGGGACAGTCGTCACCTACGAGCAGTACTTC. Translated, this gives CSAREDAGTVVTYEQYF. This sequence uses TRBV20-1 and TRBJ2-7; matching of 7 bases hints at TRBD1 as the D gene. The V end loses 3 bases and the J end loses 2 bases, and a stretch of 23 bases separates them. Per the germline V gene (reference sequence), DFQATT is the CDR1 and SNEGSKA is the CDR2. The CDR3 spans 17 residues, from the cysteine through the phenylalanine. Left in the record is the CDR3 DNA by itself, 51 bases read in frame from the first base.